One and the same sample provided the 30 T cell receptor beta chains below, sequenced in a study of T-cell memory formation after mild COVID-19. TCRdb re-called the 5' RACE reads with MiXCR, one entry per CDR3 protein. The data hold around 300,000 distinct CDR3 sequences, with approximately 18% observed a single time. The sequencing input was PBMCs or a T cell subset sorted from them (not recorded which). These receptors were taken from a man younger than 30 who had mild COVID-19 (a few samples of this study predate the infection). Cell type and time point are not known.

This clonotype was observed many times. The genes are TRBV2 and TRBJ2-2; D unresolved. Germline assignment: CDR1 SNHLY and CDR2 FYNNEI. Trimming took 8 bases from V and 7 from J, leaving 5 bases between them. This CDR3 comprises 10 residues. CDR3 bases: TGTGCCAGCTCAGGCGGGGAGCTGTTTTTT. Its translation is CASSGGELFF.

The V gene is TRBV4-3, the J gene TRBJ2-1; D is ambiguous. There are 15 residues in the CDR3. V lost 4 bases to trimming and J lost 0 bases, with 10 bases between them. The germline CDR1 and CDR2 sequences are LGHNA and YSLEER. The CDR3 reads CASSPLQSSYNEQFF. The CDR3, as DNA: TGCGCCAGCAGCCCCTTGCAGAGCTCCTACAATGAGCAGTTCTTC.

This rearrangement joins TRBV12-3 or TRBV12-4 to TRBJ1-1, with D uncertain. V was pared by 3 bases and J by 4 bases, with 6 bases between. The CDR3 sequence is 12 residues long. CDR3: CASSLSPTEAFF. DNA for the CDR3: TGTGCCAGCAGTTTGTCTCCCACTGAAGCTTTCTTT.

V is TRBV7-2 and J is TRBJ2-2, with D uncertain. Germline-derived CDR1 and CDR2 are SGHTA and FQGNSA. The CDR3 extends over 14 amino acids. The ends were cut back, 6 bases at V and 2 bases at J, with 10 bases in the middle. CDR3 sequence: CASRRAPNTGELFF. CDR3 in DNA: TGTGCCAGCAGACGCGCTCCCAACACCGGGGAGCTGTTTTTT.

CDR3 sequence: CASSSWSSGADTQYF. The CDR3 nucleotides are TGTGCCAGCAGCAGCTGGTCCTCCGGCGCAGATACGCAGTATTTT. The rearrangement uses TRBV7-2 and TRBJ2-3, with D unresolved. Germline CDR1 SGHTA, CDR2 FQGNSA. This CDR3 spans 15 amino acids. Trimming left V 5 bases short and J 4 bases short, with 16 bases between.

This clonotype was found a few times. The chain carries TRBV11-2 and TRBJ1-5; D not resolved. In germline, CDR1 is SGHAT, CDR2 FQNNGV. V was trimmed by 5 bases and J by 5 bases, leaving 13 bases between them. There are 14 residues in the CDR3. This CDR3 reads CASSPPGQHQPQHF. CDR3 DNA sequence: TGTGCCAGCAGCCCCCCCGGTCAACATCAGCCCCAGCATTTT.

The rearrangement links TRBV27 to TRBJ2-7; D unclear. The CDR3 extends over 10 amino acids. Germline CDR1 MNHEY, CDR2 SMNVEV (reference sequence). V was cut by 7 bases and J by 6 bases, with 7 bases left in between. In DNA form, the CDR3 reads TGTGCCAGCAAAAGATGCGAGCAGTACGTC. The encoded protein is CASKRCEQYV.

The chain couples TRBV7-9 to TRBJ1-5; D may be TRBD1 (6 bases). Germline V gene sequence: CDR1 SEHNR, CDR2 FQNEAQ (reference sequence). The V end lost 4 bases, the J end lost 2 bases, and 21 bases lay between the germline ends. The CDR3 runs to 18 residues. The CDR3 sequence: CASSSTGYGIYGNQPQHF. The DNA of the CDR3 is TGTGCCAGCAGCTCCACAGGGTACGGGATATACGGCAATCAGCCCCAGCATTTT.

V usage is TRBV20-1 and J usage is TRBJ2-7; the D gene is possibly TRBD1 (5 bases). The CDR3 length is 13 residues. V was trimmed by 6 bases and J by 2 bases, leaving 14 bases between them. Germline V lookup: CDR1 DFQATT, CDR2 SNEGSKA (reference sequence). The CDR3 loop reads CSADPGNAYEQYF. CDR3 DNA sequence: TGCAGTGCCGACCCAGGGAATGCCTACGAGCAGTACTTC.

The chain employs TRBV4-3 and TRBJ1-1; a possible D gene is TRBD1 (5 bases). V was cut by 0 bases and J by 4 bases, with 9 bases left in between. Germline CDR1 and CDR2: LGHNA and YSLEER. The CDR3 spans 14 residues. The CDR3 DNA reads TGCGCCAGCAGCCAAGATGGGGGTGGCACTGAAGCTTTCTTT. Its protein is CASSQDGGGTEAFF.

A remark on this clonotype: One end of the junction fails to match germline, which may point to a read error. V is TRBV6-2 or TRBV6-3 and J is TRBJ2-4; 9 bases fit TRBD1. The CDR3 totals 12 residues. The V gene's germline CDR1 is MNHEY and CDR2 SVGEGT. CDR3 DNA: TGTGCCAGCAGTTACTGGACAGGGGACCTACTCTTC. Translation gives CASSYWTGDLLF.

In DNA form, the CDR3 reads TGTGCCAGCAGCCCCTCCGTTGCCGGGGAGCTGTTTTTT. It translates to CASSPSVAGELFF. The V gene is TRBV7-3, the J gene TRBJ2-2; D ambiguous. The CDR3 consists of 13 residues. Trimming left V 5 bases short and J 6 bases short, with 10 bases between. Per the germline V gene, CDR1 is SGHTA and CDR2 is FQGTGA.

The V gene is TRBV7-8, the J gene TRBJ2-3, with D uncertain. The CDR3 is 15 residues long. Germline V gene lookup returns CDR1 SGHVS and CDR2 FQNEAQ. Trimming took off 2 bases at V and 0 bases at J, with 9 bases between the two ends. The CDR3 DNA reads TGTGCCAGCAGCTTATGGCGGTCTAGCACAGATACGCAGTATTTT. Its protein is CASSLWRSSTDTQYF.

This clonotype was counted many times. The genes are TRBV5-1 and TRBJ2-6; TRBD1 agrees at 7 bases. The CDR3 totals 16 residues. Germline V gene data show CDR1 as SGHRS and CDR2 as YFSETQ. V lost 7 bases to trimming and J lost 0 bases; unmatched junction nucleotides: 7. CDR3 amino acids: CASDRDGTSGANVLTF. CDR3 bases: TGCGCCAGCGACAGGGACGGGACCTCTGGGGCCAACGTCCTGACTTTC.

The chain couples TRBV7-9 to TRBJ2-3; D may correspond to TRBD1 or TRBD2 (5 bases each). CDR3 length equals 14 residues. Germline CDR1 and CDR2: SEHNR and FQNEAQ (reference sequence). V lost 3 bases and J lost 5, with 12 bases in between. The CDR3 region has the DNA TGTGCCAGCAGCTTCTCGGGGACCCAAGATACGCAGTATTTT. Residues: CASSFSGTQDTQYF.

The V and J genes are TRBV27 and TRBJ1-4; D gene ambiguous. The germline gives CDR1 MNHEY, CDR2 SMNVEV (reference sequence). CDR3 length: 14 residues. Between the trimmed V and J ends, which lost 6 bases and 8 bases, there was a span of 16 bases. The chain's CDR3 is CASRGEGEKEKLFF. CDR3 coding DNA: TGTGCCAGCAGGGGCGAGGGCGAGAAGGAAAAACTGTTTTTT. The full variable domain, rest sourced from reference TRBV27 and TRBJ1-4, is EAQVTQNPRYLITVTGKKLTVTCSQNMNHEYMSWYRQDPGLGLRQIYYSMNVEVTDKGDVPEGYKVSRKEKRNFPLILESPSPNQTSLYFCASRGEGEKEKLFFGSGTQLSVL.

The rearrangement joins TRBV7-2 to TRBJ2-5, with D perhaps TRBD1 or TRBD2 (5 bases each). CDR3 size: 15 residues. V was pared by 5 bases and J by 4 bases, with 17 bases between. Germline assignment: CDR1 SGHTA and CDR2 FQGNSA. CDR3 sequence (DNA): TGTGCCAGCAGCCCACAGGCAACTCGGGGAGAGACCCAGTACTTC. Encoded protein: CASSPQATRGETQYF.

This clonotype occurred a few times. This chain uses TRBV20-1 with TRBJ2-7, with 9 bases aligning to TRBD2. CDR1 and CDR2 from the germline V gene are DFQATT and SNEGSKA (reference sequence). The CDR3 loop spans 13 amino acids. V shed 2 bases, J shed 2 bases, and the junction held 1 base outside the gene matches. CDR3 nucleotides: TGCAGTGCTAGACTAGCGGGGACCTACGAGCAGTACTTC. Its protein is CSARLAGTYEQYF.

This clonotype showed up many times. The V call is TRBV12-3 or TRBV12-4, the J call TRBJ1-2; D is possibly TRBD1 (6 bases). The CDR3 is 14 residues long. The V end lost 5 bases, the J end lost 8 bases, and 18 bases lay between the germline ends. The CDR3 bases are TGTGCCAGCAGTCCGGGGGGTTCCGGGGGCGGCTACACCTTC. Amino acid sequence: CASSPGGSGGGYTF.

CDR3 DNA sequence: TGTGCCAGCAGCCAAGATCCCCGGGGGTACTCCTACAATGAGCAGTTCTTC. Translating gives CASSQDPRGYSYNEQFF. The V call is TRBV14, the J call TRBJ2-1; the D gene is possibly TRBD2 (6 bases). CDR1 and CDR2 from the germline V gene are SGHDN and FVKESK. Trimming left V 0 bases short and J 0 bases short, with 12 bases between. The CDR3 loop spans 17 amino acids.

CDR3 residues: CASSYGPGEETQYF. Written as DNA, the CDR3 is TGTGCCAGCAGTTACGGCCCGGGCGAGGAGACCCAGTACTTC. The chain has TRBV6-5 and TRBJ2-5; D is ambiguous. Trimming took off 2 bases at V and 5 bases at J, with 12 bases between the two ends. CDR1 MNHEY and CDR2 SVGAGI come from the germline V gene. The CDR3 contains 14 residues.

This clonotype was found many times. The chain uses TRBV12-3 or TRBV12-4 and TRBJ2-3; 9 bases match TRBD2. The CDR3 spans 14 residues. With V trimmed by 3 bases and J by 4 bases, 2 bases remained unmatched. The CDR3 sequence is CASSFGGGADTQYF. The CDR3 DNA sequence: TGTGCCAGCAGTTTCGGCGGGGGGGCAGATACGCAGTATTTT.

This clonotype was seen more than once but under ten times. V gene TRBV6-5 combines with J gene TRBJ1-1, with D hard to call. This CDR3 spans 15 amino acids. Germline V gives CDR1 MNHEY, CDR2 SVGAGI. Trimming cost V 2 bases and J 4 bases, with 14 bases left between them. The CDR3 nucleotides are TGTGCCAGCAGTTACCGGGCGGCCACCTTCACTGAAGCTTTCTTT. Translating it yields CASSYRAATFTEAFF.

This clonotype was counted between two and nine times. The chain carries TRBV5-1 and TRBJ2-1, with 15 bases fitting TRBD2. CDR1 and CDR2 from the germline V gene are SGHRS and YFSETQ. The CDR3 extends over 15 amino acids. V lost 2 bases to trimming and J lost 10 bases; unmatched junction nucleotides: 4. This chain's CDR3 is CASSFGLAGGHEQFF. In DNA, the CDR3 is TGCGCCAGCAGCTTCGGACTAGCGGGGGGGCACGAGCAGTTCTTC.

This clonotype was counted between two and nine times. The chain has TRBV7-2 and TRBJ2-3; D is uncertain. Germline loops: CDR1 SGHTA, CDR2 FQGNSA. V was cut by 5 bases and J by 6 bases, with 15 bases left in between. The length of the CDR3 is 14 residues. In DNA form, the CDR3 reads TGTGCCAGCAGCAAAACGGGCGGTTTGGATACGCAGTATTTT. This translates into CASSKTGGLDTQYF.

This clonotype has only a few counts. The chain couples TRBV7-9 to TRBJ2-5; D is tentatively TRBD1 or TRBD2 (5 bases each). This CDR3 contains 13 residues. Germline CDR1 is SEHNR and CDR2 is FQNEAQ (reference sequence). V lost 4 bases to trimming and J lost 5 bases, with 11 bases between them. The CDR3 sequence is CASSWDHRETQYF. In nucleotides, the CDR3 is TGTGCCAGCAGCTGGGACCACAGGGAGACCCAGTACTTC.

The chain recombines TRBV7-9 with TRBJ2-4, with 7 bases lining up with TRBD2. With 10 bases clipped from V and 5 bases from J, the junction kept 8 bases outside the gene matches. This CDR3 region has 13 residues. CDR1 and CDR2 (germline): SEHNR, FQNEAQ (reference sequence). CDR3 sequence (DNA): TGTGCCACCTCGGGGGGAACGCAAAACATTCAGTACTTC. Amino acid sequence: CATSGGTQNIQYF.

This clonotype was detected only a few times. The chain employs TRBV20-1 and TRBJ2-7, with 10 bases identical to TRBD2. CDR3 length equals 17 residues. CDR1 is DFQATT, CDR2 SNEGSKA, per germline (reference sequence). V gave up 1 base and J gave up 3 bases; unmatched junction bases: 12. The CDR3 protein is CSARGITRSGGDYEQYF. DNA of the CDR3: TGCAGTGCTAGAGGGATAACTAGGAGCGGGGGGGACTACGAGCAGTACTTC.

This clonotype was seen more than once but under ten times. The gene calls are TRBV12-3 or TRBV12-4 and TRBJ2-7; D perhaps matches TRBD1 (6 bases). V dropped 1 base and J dropped 3 bases, with 10 bases sitting between them. The CDR3 contains 14 residues. This CDR3 is CASSLGQDRYEQYF. As DNA, the CDR3 is TGTGCCAGCAGTTTAGGACAGGACCGCTACGAGCAGTACTTC.

This clonotype was detected only a few times. The CDR3 DNA reads TGTGCTAGTGGTTTGGTGGTATGGGGGTCAGCAAGGAACATTCAGTACTTC. Protein product: CASGLVVWGSARNIQYF. This chain connects TRBV12-5 to TRBJ2-4, with D tentatively TRBD1 or TRBD2 (5 bases each). V dropped 0 bases and J dropped 7 bases, with 19 bases sitting between them. The CDR3 consists of 17 residues. Germline assignment: CDR1 LGHNT and CDR2 FRNRAP.